The entry that follows covers one TCR beta chain sequence. Its antigen target is currently unknown. The junction departs from germline at one end; a sequencing error may be responsible. The library was generated by the immunoSEQ multiplex PCR assay. A mixture of 60 forward primers for TCR Vbeta segments and 13 reverse primers for TCR Jbeta segments was used in the multiplex PCR. The CDR3 region of rearranged TCR beta genes was amplified from genomic DNA with a multiplex PCR assay. Amplified TCR beta libraries were sequenced as 87-base-pair reads on the Illumina HiSeq System. Concerning the study's data processing: A later analysis counted around 72 million unique TCR beta chains across the 600 to 850 repertoires, and around 9.9 million of these chains were shared by at least two donors. To remove PCR and sequencing errors, raw reads were error-corrected and collapsed into unique sequences using a nearest-neighbor algorithm that merged closely related sequences. V, D and J gene segments were assigned by aligning CDR3 sequences to IMGT reference sequences. For a sequence to be retained, a match of at least six nucleotides was required to both a V gene segment and a J gene segment. Rearrangements were classified as productive when the CDR3 lacked stop codons and remained in frame with V and J, and all other rearrangements were classified as non-productive. CDR3 was defined by IMGT convention, running from the second conserved V-encoded cysteine to the conserved J-encoded phenylalanine. Sequences without an unambiguous match to a single V gene segment were excluded from the earlier analysis of about 600 of the donors. In an earlier analysis of 587 of the donors, a V segment was called functional when productive rearrangements were above 56.7%, and segregating when the standard deviation between donors exceeded 5%. A statistical classification framework was built for diagnosing cytomegalovirus status from the catalog of TCR beta chain sequences. In a later analysis, TCR nucleotide sequences were compared against IMGT/GENE-DB human TR gene sequences so that V and J genes could be assigned. In a later analysis, CDR3 sequences and most-parsimonious VDJ recombination scenarios were assigned using the TCRdist pipeline. In a later analysis, each TCR beta chain was defined by its CDR3 amino acid sequence together with its V-gene family, and reads without a unique V-gene family were excluded. In a later analysis, 500 to 650 highly shared, low-generation-probability nucleotide sequences were removed to address suspected cross-contamination and a sequencing artifact. In a later analysis, a clonal expansion index for each public chain was calculated from normalized within-repertoire ranks of inferred template counts. Generation probabilities in a later analysis came from a VDJ recombination model fitted to out-of-frame rearrangements, and those results were checked against IGoR. Hypergeometric tests were used in a later analysis to score TCR-TCR, TCR-HLA and TCR-CMV co-occurrence, with a repertoire-size bias correction applied to the TCR pairs. False discovery rates were estimated in a later analysis by permuting HLA or CMV assignments 20 times. In a later analysis, co-occurring TCRs were grouped using DBSCAN, with TCRdist sequence similarity added in when clustering inside HLA-allele-positive subsets. Co-occurrence clustering excluded repertoires with fewer than 30,000 or more than 120,000 public chains, plus five with anomalous nucleotide sharing. In its TCRdb copy, this immuneACCESS table keeps in-frame sequences only and misses some clones. Where compared with another copy, unresolved V genes explain less than half of these, and the others have no known cause. V and J calls and clone size are copied from that table; D and trimming were computed from the DNA. The sample table shows about 120,000 clones, and less than 85% are seen once. Around 8.9% of the sample lies in the top ten.

The data derive from a study of cytomegalovirus exposure and HLA in healthy donors (dated by TCRdb to about 2017). At the level of the whole study: An earlier analysis of 587 of the donors reported around 280 Gb of sequence data and 95 million to 130 million unique TCR beta sequences obtained from about 170 million T cells. Typing coverage differed by locus: A, B, C, DRB1 and DQB1 were typed in roughly 620-630 donors, DQA1 in about 510, DPA1 in roughly 590, and DPB1 in just under 490. Roughly 300 gigabases of sequencing data and roughly 90 million unique TCR sequences were included in an early release covering around 600 HLA-typed donors. Among around 400 genotyped donors of the cohort, an average of approximately 200,000 unique TCR beta nucleotide sequences was sequenced per donor, of which about 19% were non-productive. To decide whether each TCR beta V gene segment behaved as functional or pseudogenic, an earlier analysis of fewer than 750 of the donors relied on high-throughput TCR beta sequencing. A separate validation cohort of roughly 110 different subjects was used in addition to the 666-subject first cohort. The later analysis used no new phenotypic data to find candidate immune exposures, relying instead on TCR beta sequences and their occurrence across donors. Alongside the repertoire data, information on donor age, sex, ethnicity and CMV serostatus was compiled. In a later genetic analysis, genome-wide SNP genotypes for about 65% of the roughly 670 donors were used, and that subset was treated as a discovery cohort. In a later analysis, previously published TCR beta repertoires from fewer than 750 donors were re-analyzed and high-resolution HLA genotyping was added so that TCR occurrence patterns could be studied. Using immunosequencing, the study profiled T cell repertoires from about 650 subjects and related those repertoires to cytomegalovirus serostatus. All discovery cohort repertoires had been generated using a single sequencing platform. The study was designed to test whether signatures of past pathogen exposure could be identified by cataloging public T cell receptors. HLA typing covered class I and class II loci at four-digit resolution. The study combined high-throughput TCR immunosequencing, statistical association of individual TCRs with disease status, and machine learning to predict cytomegalovirus infection status. Of the 350 to 400 genotyped donors, approximately 80% fell in the genetic ancestry cluster associated with self-reported Caucasian donors. About 5 DR-DQ haplotypes were handled as single units for association and clustering, since linkage in the cohort was strong. Broad study findings and their caveats: A cluster of highly shared sequence variants was judged likely to represent a technical artifact of the sequencing pipeline. Sequencing depth was assumed to be roughly uniform across donors in the presence/absence analyses, though that assumption may not hold. An earlier analysis of around 500 of the donors showed that most TCR beta V segments appeared in productive rearrangements either about 87% or about 30% of the time, which broadly matched IMGT annotations. Across donors, most TCR sequences were observed very rarely, whereas some public TCRs were present in many individuals. Several of the top co-occurrence clusters appeared to be linked to parvovirus B19, influenza, CMV and Epstein-Barr virus, according to a later analysis. CMV serostatus was the only immune exposure information available for the cohort. The study gave a list of about 170 TCR beta chains associated with cytomegalovirus. In a later analysis, HLA-associated TCR beta chains were found to be more clonally expanded and to have lower generation probabilities than equally common non-associated chains. In a later analysis, TCR association rates were found to vary across HLA loci, with the most associated TCRs seen for DRB1 alleles and the fewest for HLA-C alleles. Because counts were too low, seventeen rarely observed V segments, including chromosome 9 orphons, were excluded from the earlier analysis of under 650 of the donors. Assigning TCR associations to individual alleles was difficult when HLA alleles, especially DR and DQ, strongly co-occurred. This cohort had only TCR beta chains sequenced, and the lack of alpha or paired-chain data limited which features could be detected. The classifier was reported to diagnose cytomegalovirus status with high specificity and sensitivity in both the original cohort and the validation cohort. Most CMV-associated TCR beta chains appeared to be HLA-restricted in a later analysis, and the HLA associations seemed to be driven largely by CMV exposure. A further reported finding was that TCR beta sequences accurately predicted the HLA-A and HLA-B alleles for most subjects in the first cohort. A later genetic analysis reported fewer N-insertions in productive TCRs among donors in an Asian-associated ancestry cluster than the roughly 720-donor mean. Three of the identified cytomegalovirus-associated TCR beta chains were confirmed in vitro to be specific for cytomegalovirus antigens. Some IMGT-functional V segments, including TRBV6-2 and TRBV6-3, could not be distinguished by the 87-base-pair reads and were therefore excluded. An association between a missense DCLRE1C variant and V-gene and J-gene trimming of TCR beta chains was found in a later genetic analysis and replicated in an independent cohort. The authors suggested that the approach could potentially be extended to other disease states and immunological phenotypes. Because some donors lacked HLA typing at each locus, the association tests relied only on the typed subset. Correlated functional status among segregating V segments might be attributable to linkage disequilibrium, but an unknown experimental factor could not be ruled out. Specific HLA alleles were associated with roughly 16,000 TCR beta sequences at a false discovery rate of 0.05 in a later analysis.

The cohort comprised approximately 700 healthy bone marrow donors. All cohort members were sampled while nominally healthy, although unrecorded immune exposures were likely present. The donor tested CMV seropositive and was one of the 289 seropositive cohort members. A peripheral blood sample was provided by each donor, and peripheral blood mononuclear cells were used for TCR beta sequencing. Genomic DNA was extracted from the blood cell samples with the Qiagen DNeasy Blood Extraction Kit. The CDR3 runs 18 amino acids, cysteine and phenylalanine included. Only the CDR3 DNA is retained, 54 bases long and in frame from the first base. Per the germline V gene (reference sequence), LNHDA is the CDR1 and SQIVND is the CDR2.

This TCR was sampled from a man aged 25 to 40 in good health and CMV-seropositive. The rearranged segments are TRBV19 and TRBJ2-4; no confident D gene assignment can be made. The sample consisted of PBMCs. The CDR3: CASSSSSLSRSRKNSQYF. The DNA is as follows: TGTGCCAGTAGTTCCTCTTCGCTTAGTCGCAGTAGAAAAAACAGTCAGTACTTC.